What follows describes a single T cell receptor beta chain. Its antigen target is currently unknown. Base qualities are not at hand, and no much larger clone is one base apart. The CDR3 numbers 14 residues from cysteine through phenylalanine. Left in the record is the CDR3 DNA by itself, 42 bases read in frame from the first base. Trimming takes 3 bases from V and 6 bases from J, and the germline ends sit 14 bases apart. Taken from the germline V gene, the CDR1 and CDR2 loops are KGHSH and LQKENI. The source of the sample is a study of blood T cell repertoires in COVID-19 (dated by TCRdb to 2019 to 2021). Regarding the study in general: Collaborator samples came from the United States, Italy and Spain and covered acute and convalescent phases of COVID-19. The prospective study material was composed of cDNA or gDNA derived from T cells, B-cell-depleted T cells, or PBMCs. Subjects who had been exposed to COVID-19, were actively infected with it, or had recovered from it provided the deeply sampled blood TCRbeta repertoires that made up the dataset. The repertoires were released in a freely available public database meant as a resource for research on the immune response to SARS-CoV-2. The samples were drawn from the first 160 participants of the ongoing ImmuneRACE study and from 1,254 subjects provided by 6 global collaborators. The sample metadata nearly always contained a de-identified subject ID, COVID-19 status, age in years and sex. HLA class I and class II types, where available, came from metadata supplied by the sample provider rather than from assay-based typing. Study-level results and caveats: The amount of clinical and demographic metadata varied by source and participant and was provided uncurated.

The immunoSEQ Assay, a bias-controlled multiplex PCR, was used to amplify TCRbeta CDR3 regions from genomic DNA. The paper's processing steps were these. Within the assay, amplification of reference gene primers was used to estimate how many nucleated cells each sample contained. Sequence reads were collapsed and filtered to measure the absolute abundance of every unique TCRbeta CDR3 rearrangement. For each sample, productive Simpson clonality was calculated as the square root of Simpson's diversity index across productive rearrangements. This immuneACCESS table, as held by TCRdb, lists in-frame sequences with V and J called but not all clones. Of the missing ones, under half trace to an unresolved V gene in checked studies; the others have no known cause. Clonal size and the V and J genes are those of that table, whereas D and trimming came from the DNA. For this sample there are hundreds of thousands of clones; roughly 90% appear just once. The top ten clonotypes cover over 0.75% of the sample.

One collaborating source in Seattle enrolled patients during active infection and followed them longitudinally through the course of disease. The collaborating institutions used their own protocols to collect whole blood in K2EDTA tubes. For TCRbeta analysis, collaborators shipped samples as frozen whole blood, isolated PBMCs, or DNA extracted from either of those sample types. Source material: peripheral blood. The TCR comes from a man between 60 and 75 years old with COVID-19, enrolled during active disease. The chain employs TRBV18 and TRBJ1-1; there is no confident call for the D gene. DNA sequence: TGTGCCAGCTCACCCTCTGAGGCGAAGGCTGAAGCTTTCTTT. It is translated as CASSPSEAKAEAFF.